The T cell receptor (beta chain) described here comes from a study of cytomegalovirus exposure and HLA in healthy donors. CDR1 is MNHEY and CDR2 is SVGAGI in the germline V gene. V lost 2 bases and J lost 1, with 6 bases in between. The CDR3 covers 14 residues. Only in-frame clones appear in the TCRdb table, and some are missing; sequencing was by immunoSEQ multiplex PCR. The repertoire holds about 310,000 clones, nearly 90% seen once, with around 0.91% in the top ten. This clonotype originated in a man aged 30 to 39 in good health and CMV-seronegative. The chain combines TRBV6-5 with TRBJ1-5; perhaps TRBD1 as D (5 bases). Sequencing used PBMCs. CDR3 residues: CASSYRGSNQPQHF. The CDR3 DNA reads TGTGCCAGCAGTTACAGGGGAAGCAATCAGCCCCAGCATTTT.